This T cell receptor beta chain is drawn from a study of blood T cell repertoires in COVID-19. Study-wide context: COVID-19 samples, acute and convalescent, were from the United States, Italy and Spain. From T cells, B-cell-depleted T cells, or PBMCs came the material, which was cDNA or gDNA.

The Seattle patients, enrolled during active infection, were followed longitudinally. In the original workflow: Reference gene primer amplification gave nucleated cell count estimates. Sequencing used immunoSEQ multiplex PCR; TCRdb keeps in-frame clones, though not all of them. The V and J calls and clone size come from that table; D and trimming were worked out from the DNA. The sample has fewer than 700,000 clones; 85% to 90% are singletons. This clone appeared a single time. The germline CDR1 and CDR2 sequences are SGHAT and FQNNGV. The CDR3 contains 14 residues. Between the trimmed V and J ends, which lost 7 bases and 6 bases, there was a span of 18 bases.

This TCR derives from a woman aged 45 to 65 with COVID-19, enrolled during active disease. The J gene is TRBJ1-1, the V gene TRBV11-2; maybe TRBD1 (5 bases). Sequences were obtained from peripheral blood. The CDR3 nucleotides are TGTGCCAGCATCCTCACCGGGGGTGCGGCTGAAGCTTTCTTT. Its protein is CASILTGGAAEAFF. The full variable domain, in which reference TRBV11-2 and TRBJ1-1 provide the parts outside the CDR3, is EAGVAQSPRYKIIEKRQSVAFWCNPISGHATLYWYQQILGQGPKLLIQFQNNGVVDDSQLPKDRFSAERLKGVDSTLKIQPAKLEDSAVYLCASILTGGAAEAFFGQGTRLTVV.